This note documents a single TCR beta chain sequence. V gave up 5 bases and J gave up 0 bases; unmatched junction bases: 3. Germline assignment: CDR1 SSHAT and CDR2 FNYEAQ (reference sequence). There are 15 residues in the CDR3. Repertoires were generated with immunoSEQ multiplex PCR, while TCRdb's copy carries only in-frame clones and drops some. The data show over 650,000 clones, about 87% seen once. The data are from a study of shared T cell receptors in the human thymus. The sample also formed part of further work on human thymus T cells. As that study records: Thymic resections from corrective heart surgery supplied the tissue. Related studies noted strongly shared thymic repertoires across unrelated people.

The chain couples TRBV7-7 to TRBJ2-7, with 11 bases matching TRBD1. Sequencing was done on a sample of thymocytes. The receptor comes from a boy less than two years old with a congenital heart defect. CDR3 region: CASSNGTGGSYEQYF. CDR3 DNA: TGTGCCAGCAGCAACGGGACAGGGGGCTCCTACGAGCAGTACTTC.